This T cell receptor beta chain was sequenced during a study of PD-L1 blockade in urothelial cancer. In the study overall: Starting at some point between 2014 and 2015, patients were given atezolizumab (1,200 mg intravenously every 3 weeks).

Trimming removed 1 base from V and 4 bases from J, with 5 bases in between. The CDR3 loop spans 13 amino acids. Germline lookup yields CDR1 SNHLY and CDR2 FYNNEI. TCRdb's table, derived via immunoSEQ multiplex PCR, lists solely in-frame clones and lacks some. The sample lists 87,000 or so clones; roughly 84% were seen once. Time point specified: pretreatment peripheral blood. The V gene is TRBV2, the J gene TRBJ2-1; unclear D gene. This receptor was taken from a man aged 55 to 70 with urothelial cancer. The specimen was PBMCs, collected around atezolizumab (anti-PD-L1) treatment. CDR3 coding DNA: TGTGCCAGCAGTGAAGAAGAGTACAATGAGCAGTTCTTC. This gives the protein CASSEEEYNEQFF. The whole variable domain, remainder taken from reference TRBV2 and TRBJ2-1, is EPEVTQTPSHQVTQMGQEVILRCVPISNHLYFYWYRQILGQKVEFLVSFYNNEISEKSEIFDDQFSVERPDGSNFTLKIRSTKLEDSAMYFCASSEEEYNEQFFGPGTRLTVL.